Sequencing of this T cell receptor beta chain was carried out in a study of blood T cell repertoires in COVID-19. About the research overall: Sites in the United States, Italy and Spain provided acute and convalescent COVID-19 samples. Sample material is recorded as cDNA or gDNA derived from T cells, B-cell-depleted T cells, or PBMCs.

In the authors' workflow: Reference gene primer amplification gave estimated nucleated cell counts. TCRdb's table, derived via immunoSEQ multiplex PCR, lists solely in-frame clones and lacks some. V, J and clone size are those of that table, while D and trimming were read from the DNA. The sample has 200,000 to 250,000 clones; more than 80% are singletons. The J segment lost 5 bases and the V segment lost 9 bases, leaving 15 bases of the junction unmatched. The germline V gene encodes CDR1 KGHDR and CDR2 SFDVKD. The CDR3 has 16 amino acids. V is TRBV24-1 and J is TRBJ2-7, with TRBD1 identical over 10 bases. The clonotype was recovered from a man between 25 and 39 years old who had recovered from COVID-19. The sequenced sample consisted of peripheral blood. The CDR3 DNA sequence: TGTGCCACCTTCCGAATAAGGGGACAGGGGTGGAACGAGCAGTACTTC. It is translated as CATFRIRGQGWNEQYF.